The clone carrying this TCR beta chain was seen ten or more times. Investigators prepared the TCR beta libraries by applying iRepertoire HTBI primers and Arm-PCR of CDR3 regions. TCRdb independently ran MiXCR on the multiplex PCR reads; one entry per CDR3 protein. The profile covers hundreds of thousands of distinct CDR3 sequences, with more than 15% appearing a single time and 12% taken by the ten largest. This record belongs to a study of regulatory T cells in long-lasting Graves disease. Overall study context: Antithyroid drug exposure in newly diagnosed Graves' patients had lasted under 3 months.

V lost 4 bases to trimming and J lost 3 bases; unmatched junction nucleotides: 9. The CDR3 has 15 residues. Germline V CDR1 and CDR2: SGHRS, YFSETQ. Time point given: newly diagnosed GD, antithyroid drugs for less than 3 months. Scientists built the TCR library using RNA that was extracted from PBMCs. The same sample was also studied in work on T cells in Graves' hyperthyroidism and ophthalmopathy.

The TCR comes from a man aged 18 to 29 with Graves disease. J is TRBJ2-7 and V is TRBV5-1; TRBD1 agrees at 8 bases. The specimen was peripheral blood mononuclear cells (PBMCs), collected at new diagnosis, from a patient treated with antithyroid drugs. The CDR3 DNA is TGCGCCAGCAGCCTATGGACAGGGAGCAACTACGAGCAGTACTTC. This sequence encodes CASSLWTGSNYEQYF.